The T cell receptor (beta chain) described here comes from a study of early T cells in non-severe SARS-CoV-2 infection (dated by TCRdb to the early 2020s). With respect to the entire study: TCR sequencing used bulk RNA from unsorted whole blood, so alpha and beta chains could not be paired.

The library relied on 5' RACE. Data came from a NextSeq 500. The TCR library protocol attached unique molecular identifiers to individual cDNA molecules to correct for sequencing error and PCR bias. TCR alpha and beta chains were both sequenced, and the abundances of alpha and beta sequences in each sample were closely correlated with each other. The authors processed their data as follows. Decombinator V4 was used to annotate TCR sequences for V gene, J gene and CDR3. TCRs were defined as expanded if a significant change between any two time points was detected under a Poisson model with p below 0.0001. TCR abundances were normalised to the total number of TCRs sequenced per sample and were expressed as counts per million. TRAV1-2 paired with TRAJ12, TRAJ20 or TRAJ33 defined MAIT TCRs, while TRAV10 paired with TRAJ18 defined iNKT TCRs. VDJdb, accessed 1 November 2021, was searched for CMV, EBV and SARS-CoV-2 annotated TCRs, with TCRs annotated for multiple antigens excluded. Starting from the raw public reads, TCRdb applied fastp trimming at Q25, assembled clones with MiXCR and retained in-frame beta chains. Entries are consolidated by CDR3 protein sequence, retaining the most common genes and DNA. The V and J calls shown here were made by TCRdb, not taken from the authors' results. Across this sample there are over 30,000 distinct CDR3 sequences, with about 7% seen only once. Clones ranked in the top ten supply less than 15% of the sample.

From cysteine to phenylalanine, the CDR3 is 15 amino acids long. Just the 45-base CDR3 DNA is kept, in frame starting at base 1. CDR1 and CDR2 are read off the germline V gene as SGHTA and FQGTGA. The germline ends are 9 bases apart after V is trimmed by 1 base and J by 3 bases. Set within a cohort of healthcare workers in London, UK, this nested case-control study involved weekly PCR testing of nasopharyngeal swabs along with blood sampling. Healthcare workers were recruited between 23 and 31 March 2020, during the week of the UK lockdown, and were followed weekly for up to about 15 weeks. This clonotype was counted at least ten times. Its recognized antigen is unknown. Nothing much larger sits one base from this clone, and base qualities are not available. Study-level results and caveats: VDJdb matching was skewed toward anti-spike CD8 responses and likely underestimated virus-specific expansions, missing private and CD4 specificities.

Sequenced here: whole blood, sampled at baseline. The V and J genes are TRBV7-3 and TRBJ2-2, with the D gene call left open. The sequence came from an adult who was a healthcare worker with PCR-confirmed SARS-CoV-2 infection or an uninfected control (not recorded which). The sequenced DNA: TGTGCCAGCAGCTTAAGTGGGCCCTACACCGGGGAGCTGTTTTTT. It codes for CASSLSGPYTGELFF.